These 14 T cell receptor beta chains were all obtained from the same sample, sequenced in a study of T cell responses to AZD1222 COVID-19 vaccine. The assay was immunoSEQ multiplex PCR, and TCRdb's table has in-frame clones only and misses some. The sample has some 170,000 clones, 94% seen once. The material was peripheral blood, obtained 28 days after the second AZD1222 dose. These receptors originate from an adult who received the AZD1222 COVID-19 vaccine.

This chain's CDR3 is CASRTATNTGELFF. The CDR3 DNA sequence: TGTGCCAGCAGGACCGCGACCAACACCGGGGAGCTGTTTTTT. The chain has TRBV9 and TRBJ2-2; no clear D gene. V lost 5 bases, J lost 2 bases, and 10 bases lay in between. The CDR3 is 14 residues long. Germline CDR1 is SGDLS and CDR2 is YYNGEE. The full variable domain, rest sourced from reference TRBV9 and TRBJ2-2, is DSGVTQTPKHLITATGQRVTLRCSPRSGDLSVYWYQQSLDQGLQFLIQYYNGEERAKGNILERFSAQQFPDLHSELNLSSLELGDSALYFCASRTATNTGELFFGEGSRLTVL.

The CDR3 loop is CASSFGAGTYEQYF. The CDR3 region has the DNA TGTGCCAGCAGCTTCGGAGCGGGAACCTACGAGCAGTACTTC. The V call is TRBV5-4, the J call TRBJ2-7; 7 bases agree with TRBD2. J gave up 2 bases and V 2 bases, and 4 bases lay outside the gene matches. This CDR3 has 14 amino acids. Germline-derived CDR1 and CDR2 are SGHNT and YYREEE (reference sequence).

The rearrangement uses TRBV7-8 and TRBJ2-7, with a weak D call TRBD2 (6 bases). CDR1 is SGHVS and CDR2 is FQNEAQ in the germline V gene. Between the trimmed V and J ends, which lost 5 bases and 5 bases, there was a span of 13 bases. CDR3 length equals 13 residues. This CDR3 is CASSHTTSNEQYF. The CDR3 nucleotides read TGTGCCAGCAGCCACACGACTAGTAACGAGCAGTACTTC.

The rearrangement links TRBV19 to TRBJ2-7; D gene ambiguous. The V gene lost 1 base and the J gene lost 2 bases, with 12 bases spanning the gap. Germline V gene data show CDR1 as LNHDA and CDR2 as SQIVND (reference sequence). CDR3 length equals 15 residues. The CDR3 DNA reads TGTGCCAGTAGTATAGTTTTCAGGAAGACCTACGAGCAGTACTTC. This encodes CASSIVFRKTYEQYF.

The chain recombines TRBV7-9 with TRBJ2-5; either TRBD1 or TRBD2 may fit D (6 bases each). This CDR3 is built from 14 residues. The germline gives CDR1 SEHNR, CDR2 FQNEAQ (reference sequence). The germline V and J ends were trimmed by 1 base and 6 bases, with 12 bases remaining between them. The CDR3 is CASSLGGGSKTQYF. CDR3 nucleotides: TGTGCCAGCAGCTTAGGAGGGGGGTCTAAGACCCAGTACTTC.

V gene TRBV6-5 combines with J gene TRBJ2-1; D uncertain. Germline-derived CDR1 and CDR2 are MNHEY and SVGAGI. Trimming took 8 bases from V and 3 from J, leaving 8 bases between them. There are 12 residues in the CDR3. Here the CDR3 DNA reads TGTGCCAGCGGCAGCGACTACAATGAGCAGTTCTTC. This translates into CASGSDYNEQFF.

The chain joins TRBV28 to TRBJ1-1; D is undetermined. The germline V and J ends were trimmed by 6 bases and 0 bases, with 8 bases remaining between them. The CDR3 is made up of 13 amino acids. Germline assignment: CDR1 MDHEN and CDR2 SYDVKM. The CDR3 nucleotides are TGTGCCAGCAGCCCCGGGATGAACACTGAAGCTTTCTTT. The encoded protein is CASSPGMNTEAFF. The full variable domain, with the rest looked up from reference TRBV28 and TRBJ1-1, is DVKVTQSSRYLVKRTGEKVFLECVQDMDHENMFWYRQDPGLGLRLIYFSYDVKMKEKGDIPEGYSVSREKKERFSLILESASTNQTSMYLCASSPGMNTEAFFGQGTRLTVV.

The chain has TRBV28 and TRBJ1-5; possible D gene TRBD1, 5 bases. Trimming pared 0 bases from V and 0 bases from J, leaving 15 bases between. In germline, CDR1 is MDHEN, CDR2 SYDVKM. The CDR3 is made up of 18 amino acids. The CDR3 region has the DNA TGTGCCAGCAGTTTATGGGGTGGGACGGCTGATAGCAATCAGCCCCAGCATTTT. Translation gives CASSLWGGTADSNQPQHF.

This chain links TRBV6-2 or TRBV6-3 with TRBJ2-3; 11 nucleotides line up with TRBD2. This CDR3 comprises 18 residues. The ends lost 2 bases at V and 0 bases at J; junction bases unmatched: 7. Germline V gene sequence: CDR1 MNHEY, CDR2 SVGEGT. The CDR3 coding sequence is TGTGCCAGCAGTTACCCAACTAGCGGGAGAACGAGCACAGATACGCAGTATTTT. Translation gives CASSYPTSGRTSTDTQYF.

The chain uses TRBV4-3 and TRBJ2-1; TRBD1 aligns across 9 bases. After removal of 4 bases from V and 6 bases from J, the junction contained 4 bases not matched to a gene. The CDR3 totals 14 residues. Germline CDR1 LGHNA, CDR2 YSLEER. CDR3 loop: CASSPGTGRNEQFF. In nucleotides, the CDR3 is TGCGCCAGCAGCCCAGGGACAGGGCGCAATGAGCAGTTCTTC.

The rearrangement uses TRBV19 and TRBJ1-5, with unresolved D. The CDR3 is 17 residues long. Trimming removed 3 bases at V and 0 bases at J, with 15 bases between. Germline lookup yields CDR1 LNHDA and CDR2 SQIVND (reference sequence). The CDR3 nucleotides are TGTGCCAGTAGTATTAACCCGGCAGAGCCTAGCAATCAGCCCCAGCATTTT. Protein product: CASSINPAEPSNQPQHF.

A word on this clone: The identical CDR3 is also encoded by other nucleotide sequences in the sample. J is TRBJ1-3 and V is TRBV6-6; D unclear. V gave up 2 bases and J gave up 0 bases, with 5 bases separating them. Germline CDR1 is MNHNY and CDR2 is SVGAGI (reference sequence). The CDR3 is 14 amino acids. The CDR3 protein is CASSYGGSGNTIYF. The CDR3 nucleotides are TGTGCCAGCAGTTACGGCGGCTCTGGAAACACCATATATTTT.

V gene TRBV7-9 combines with J gene TRBJ2-5, with D hard to call. This CDR3 comprises 15 residues. CDR1 SEHNR and CDR2 FQNEAQ come from the germline V gene (reference sequence). V was shortened by 5 bases and J by 4 bases, with 17 bases between the two germline ends. CDR3 sequence reads: CASSPTPSRGETQYF. CDR3 in DNA: TGTGCCAGCAGCCCGACACCTTCCCGAGGAGAGACCCAGTACTTC.

This chain uses TRBV6-1 with TRBJ1-2, with 7 positions matching TRBD1. V shed 0 bases and J 8 bases; nucleotides not matched to a gene: 9. This CDR3 is 15 amino acids long. CDR1 and CDR2 from the germline V gene are MNHNS and SASEGT. CDR3 protein: CASSEAVNRGKGYTF. The CDR3 DNA sequence: TGTGCCAGCAGTGAAGCGGTCAACAGGGGCAAAGGCTACACCTTC.